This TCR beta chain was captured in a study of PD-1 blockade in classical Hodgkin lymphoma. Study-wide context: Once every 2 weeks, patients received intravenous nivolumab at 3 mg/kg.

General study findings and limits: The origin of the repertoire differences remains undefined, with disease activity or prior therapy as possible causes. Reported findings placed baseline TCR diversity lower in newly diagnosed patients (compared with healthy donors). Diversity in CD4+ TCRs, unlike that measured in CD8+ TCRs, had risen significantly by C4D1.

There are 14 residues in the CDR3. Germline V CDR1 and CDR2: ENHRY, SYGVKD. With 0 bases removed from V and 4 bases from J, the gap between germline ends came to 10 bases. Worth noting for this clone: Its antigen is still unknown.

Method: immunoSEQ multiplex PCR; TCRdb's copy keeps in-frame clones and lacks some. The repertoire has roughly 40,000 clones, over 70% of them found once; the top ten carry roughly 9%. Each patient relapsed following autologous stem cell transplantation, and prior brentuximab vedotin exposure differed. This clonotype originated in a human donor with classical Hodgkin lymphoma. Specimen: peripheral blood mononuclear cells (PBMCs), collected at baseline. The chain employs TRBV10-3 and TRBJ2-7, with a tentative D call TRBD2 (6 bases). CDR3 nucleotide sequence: TGTGCCATCAGTGAGTCGTCGGGACTGTACGAGCAGTACTTC. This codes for CAISESSGLYEQYF.